A single sample gave rise to the 23 T cell receptor beta chains below, sequenced in a study of cytomegalovirus exposure and HLA in healthy donors. Primers: 60 Vbeta forward and 13 Jbeta reverse. Sequenced by immunoSEQ multiplex PCR; TCRdb stores in-frame clones only, minus some. The sample records over 130,000 clones, roughly 90% being singletons. Input material: PBMCs. These TCRs come from a woman aged 40 to 50 in good health and CMV-seronegative.

The chain employs TRBV30 and TRBJ2-1, with D tentatively TRBD2 (6 bases). The CDR3 is 18 residues long. Germline V gene lookup returns CDR1 GTSNPN and CDR2 SVGIG (reference sequence). Trimming left V 0 bases short and J 0 bases short, with 18 bases between. CDR3 protein: CAWSVLLAAGSSYNEQFF. For the CDR3, the DNA is TGTGCCTGGAGTGTACTGCTGGCGGCGGGAAGCTCCTACAATGAGCAGTTCTTC.

This clone was counted a few times. The chain has TRBV28 and TRBJ1-1; D is ambiguous. CDR1 is MDHEN, CDR2 SYDVKM, per germline. The V end was cut by 8 bases, the J end by 1 base, with 8 bases between. The CDR3 is 12 residues long. The CDR3 bases are TGTGCCAGCGGTAAGAGGAACACTGAAGCTTTCTTT. Translation gives CASGKRNTEAFF.

This sequence joins TRBV7-8 and TRBJ2-2, with 7 bases matching TRBD2. CDR3 size: 17 residues. Germline V gives CDR1 SGHVS, CDR2 FQNEAQ. After removal of 1 base from V and 6 bases from J, the junction contained 11 bases not matched to a gene. This chain's CDR3 is CASSLVSWEGQAGELFF. CDR3 nucleotides: TGTGCCAGCAGCTTAGTTTCGTGGGAGGGCCAAGCCGGGGAGCTGTTTTTT. Full variable domain (outside the CDR3, taken from reference TRBV7-8 and TRBJ2-2): GAGVSQSPRYKVAKRGQDVALRCDPISGHVSLFWYQQALGQGPEFLTYFQNEAQLDKSGLPSDRFFAERPEGSVSTLKIQRTQQEDSAVYLCASSLVSWEGQAGELFFGEGSRLTVL.

The rearrangement joins TRBV9 to TRBJ2-5, with D unresolved. V lost 0 bases to trimming and J lost 5 bases, with 14 bases between them. Germline assignment: CDR1 SGDLS and CDR2 YYNGEE. The CDR3 is 15 residues long. The CDR3 region has the DNA TGTGCCAGCAGCGTAGGACACGGCAATGCGGAGACCCAGTACTTC. Encoded protein: CASSVGHGNAETQYF.

Only one count was recorded for this clone. The V and J genes are TRBV5-4 and TRBJ2-2; TRBD1 aligns across 8 bases. The trim removed 4 bases at V and 4 bases at J, leaving 6 bases unmatched. This CDR3 contains 15 residues. Germline assignment: CDR1 SGHNT and CDR2 YYREEE (reference sequence). The CDR3 protein is CASSLRDRSTGELFF. As DNA, the CDR3 is TGTGCCAGCAGCCTCCGGGACAGGAGCACCGGGGAGCTGTTTTTT.

DNA for the CDR3: TGTGCCAGCAGCTTAGGTACGGGTCGGCAGCAAGAGACCCAGTACTTC. Translation: CASSLGTGRQQETQYF. The rearrangement joins TRBV11-3 to TRBJ2-5; D unresolved. The CDR3 is 16 amino acids. Trimming stripped 1 base from V and 2 bases from J, with 14 bases between. The germline CDR1 and CDR2 sequences are SGHNT and YENEEA.

This clone was recorded a few times. The junction departs from the called germline gene at one end, perhaps through a read error. J is TRBJ2-7 and V is TRBV6-5; 13 nucleotides line up with TRBD2. This CDR3 contains 13 residues. Germline loops: CDR1 MNHEY, CDR2 SVGAGI. CDR3 loop: CASSSRTSGRPGF. The CDR3, as DNA: TGTGCCAGCAGTTCCCGGACTAGCGGGAGACCAGGCTTC.

This chain connects TRBV7-9 to TRBJ2-1; 12 bases align to TRBD2. The length of the CDR3 is 14 residues. The V gene's germline CDR1 is SEHNR and CDR2 FQNEAQ (reference sequence). V was clipped by 5 bases and J by 9 bases; unmatched bases: 5. The CDR3 DNA sequence: TGTGCCAGCAGCCCCCTAGCGGGGGGGGGTGAGCAGTTCTTC. It yields the protein CASSPLAGGGEQFF.

The gene calls are TRBV7-9 and TRBJ2-7, with D perhaps matching TRBD1 (6 bases). Germline assignment: CDR1 SEHNR and CDR2 FQNEAQ (reference sequence). Trimming removed 5 bases at V and 3 bases at J, with 20 bases between. The CDR3 spans 16 residues. The CDR3 coding sequence is TGTGCCAGCAGCACCTGGGGGACAAGGGGGAGCTACGAGCAGTACTTC. Translation: CASSTWGTRGSYEQYF.

The J gene is TRBJ2-2, the V gene TRBV7-3; D is unresolved. V was pared by 5 bases and J by 8 bases, with 12 bases between. Looked up from germline, CDR1 is SGHTA and CDR2 is FQGTGA. This CDR3 has 13 residues. CDR3 amino acids: CASSPLAFGELFF. The DNA of the CDR3 is TGTGCCAGCAGCCCTCTGGCCTTTGGGGAGCTGTTTTTT.

CDR3 DNA sequence: TGTGCCAGCAGCAAAGCGGCAGGGGGCTTCACCGGGGAGCTGTTTTTT. Translating it yields CASSKAAGGFTGELFF. The rearrangement joins TRBV21-1 to TRBJ2-2; the table's D call TRBD1 went unverified against the DNA. TRBV21-1 is a pseudogene. The CDR3 sequence is 16 residues long.

The chain is built from TRBV2 and TRBJ1-2, with unresolved D. The CDR3 has 13 amino acids. V was trimmed by 4 bases and J by 4 bases, leaving 10 bases between them. CDR1 is SNHLY, CDR2 FYNNEI, per germline. The CDR3 sequence is CASSARIGYGYTF. The CDR3 region has the DNA TGTGCCAGCAGTGCGAGGATCGGCTATGGCTACACCTTC.

The chain combines TRBV11-2 with TRBJ2-1, with D possibly TRBD2 on 5 matching bases. Germline CDR1 reads SGHAT; CDR2 reads FQNNGV. This CDR3 is built from 17 residues. Trimming removed 1 base from V and 3 bases from J, with 16 bases in between. In DNA, the CDR3 is TGTGCCAGCAGCTTAGCCTGGGTCTCCCGGGACTACAATGAGCAGTTCTTC. Amino acids: CASSLAWVSRDYNEQFF.

The chain couples TRBV19 to TRBJ2-3; 10 nucleotides agree with TRBD1. The germline V gene has CDR1 LNHDA and CDR2 SQIVND (reference sequence). The V gene end was trimmed by 8 bases and the J gene end by 5 bases; junction bases not matched to a gene: 7. The CDR3 runs 14 residues. The CDR3 reads CASSSGQGLDTQYF. As DNA, the CDR3 is TGTGCCAGTTCCTCGGGACAGGGGTTAGATACGCAGTATTTT.

The chain employs TRBV7-9 and TRBJ2-7, with 8 bases lining up with TRBD1. Germline lookup yields CDR1 SEHNR and CDR2 FQNEAQ (reference sequence). The CDR3 has 15 amino acids. The V segment lost 4 bases and the J segment 3 bases; nucleotides outside the gene matches: 8. This CDR3 reads CASSSRDRKYYEQYF. The CDR3, as DNA: TGTGCCAGCAGCTCAAGGGACAGGAAGTACTACGAGCAGTACTTC.

This chain connects TRBV19 to TRBJ2-3, with 11 nucleotides matching TRBD2. V shed 6 bases, J shed 6 bases, and the junction held 5 bases outside the gene matches. This CDR3 comprises 14 residues. The germline V gene has CDR1 LNHDA and CDR2 SQIVND (reference sequence). DNA of the CDR3: TGTGCCAGTAGACTAGCGGGAGCCGTTGATACGCAGTATTTT. Encoded protein: CASRLAGAVDTQYF.

The V and J genes are TRBV29-1 and TRBJ1-4; 9 nucleotides agree with TRBD1. The ends lost 1 base at V and 8 bases at J; junction bases unmatched: 2. This CDR3 spans 13 amino acids. Germline lookup yields CDR1 SQVTM and CDR2 ANQGSEA. In nucleotides, the CDR3 is TGCAGCGTTGAAGGGACAGGGGACGAAAAACTGTTTTTT. This codes for CSVEGTGDEKLFF. Full variable domain (rest looked up from reference TRBV29-1 and TRBJ1-4): SAVISQKPSRDICQRGTSLTIQCQVDSQVTMMFWYRQQPGQSLTLIATANQGSEATYESGFVIDKFPISRPNLTFSTLTVSNMSPEDSSIYLCSVEGTGDEKLFFGSGTQLSVL.

As to this clone: The sample contains more than one DNA sequence encoding this CDR3. This chain joins TRBV7-7 and TRBJ2-5, with D perhaps matching TRBD1 (6 bases). CDR3 size: 13 residues. Trimming shortened V by 6 bases and J by 3 bases, and 11 bases separated the two germline ends. From germline, CDR1 is SSHAT and CDR2 FNYEAQ (reference sequence). CDR3 sequence (DNA): TGTGCCAGCAGTCCGGGACAAGAAGAGACCCAGTACTTC. As protein: CASSPGQEETQYF.

This chain joins TRBV5-8 and TRBJ1-3; 8 positions match TRBD1. CDR3 length: 15 amino acids. V gave up 3 bases and J gave up 2 bases; unmatched junction bases: 4. From germline, CDR1 is SGHTS and CDR2 YDEGEE. The CDR3 bases are TGTGCCAGCAGCTACACAGGGGGTGCTGGAAACACCATATATTTT. This translates into CASSYTGGAGNTIYF.

This sequence joins TRBV6-5 and TRBJ2-7; TRBD2 aligns across 7 bases. The CDR3 contains 14 residues. Trimming cost V 6 bases and J 2 bases; bases outside gene matches: 7. Germline CDR1 and CDR2: MNHEY and SVGAGI. The CDR3 here is CASRKVGGTYEQYF. The CDR3 DNA follows: TGTGCCAGCAGAAAGGTCGGGGGGACCTACGAGCAGTACTTC.

The chain employs TRBV5-1 and TRBJ2-5; TRBD2 agrees at 7 bases. Losses at the gene ends were 2 bases for V and 1 base for J; bases not matched to a gene: 5. CDR1 SGHRS and CDR2 YFSETQ come from the germline V gene. CDR3 length: 15 residues. The CDR3 here is CASSLRGTIQETQYF. The CDR3, as DNA: TGCGCCAGCAGCTTACGAGGGACTATCCAAGAGACCCAGTACTTC.

This clone was seen a few times. The chain is built from TRBV6-6 and TRBJ2-7; 12 bases map to TRBD2. V gave up 0 bases and J gave up 3 bases; unmatched junction bases: 3. The CDR3 runs to 16 residues. The V gene's germline CDR1 is MNHNY and CDR2 SVGAGI (reference sequence). The CDR3 nucleotides read TGTGCCAGCAGTTACTCTCTAGCGGGAGGGGACTACGAGCAGTACTTC. It codes for CASSYSLAGGDYEQYF.

This chain links TRBV7-9 with TRBJ2-7; maybe TRBD1 (6 bases). The CDR3 extends over 15 amino acids. Germline V gives CDR1 SEHNR, CDR2 FQNEAQ (reference sequence). V was trimmed by 3 bases and J by 1 base, leaving 13 bases between them. CDR3 nucleotide sequence: TGTGCCAGCAGCTTTCAACAGGGCCCGTCCTACGAGCAGTACTTC. Protein product: CASSFQQGPSYEQYF.